Listed below are T cell receptor beta chains from one sample, sequenced in a study of blood T cell repertoires in COVID-19. Assay used: immunoSEQ multiplex PCR; TCRdb lists only in-frame clones, some missing. Of fewer than 90,000 clones listed, about 88% are singletons. The specimen sequenced was peripheral blood. The receptors were sampled from a human donor in a cohort sampled during active COVID-19. The CDR3 runs from the conserved cysteine through the conserved F or W. Fields, in order: clone size, J gene, D gene, V gene, CDR3 length, CDR3 DNA, CDR3 protein. A D gene is named only where the DNA matches it firmly. Some rows have no size entry. The others give once, few or many, or a class for an expanded clone.

clone size: NA
J gene: TRBJ2-3
D gene: TRBD2
V gene: TRBV10-3
CDR3 length: 16
CDR3 DNA: TGTGCCATCAGTTGGACTAGCGCTTATAGCACAGATACGCAGTATTTT
CDR3 protein: CAISWTSAYSTDTQYF

clone size: NA
J gene: TRBJ2-2
D gene: NA
V gene: TRBV5-1
CDR3 length: 15
CDR3 DNA: TGCGCCAGCAGCGCGGGCCTAGAGCGGACCGGGGAGCTGTTTTTT
CDR3 protein: CASSAGLERTGELFF

clone size: few
J gene: TRBJ1-3
D gene: NA
V gene: TRBV3-1/TRBV3-2
CDR3 length: 16
CDR3 DNA: TGTGCCAGCAGCCGCGGCAGGGGCGGCTCTGGAAACACCATATATTTT
CDR3 protein: CASSRGRGGSGNTIYF

clone size: once
J gene: TRBJ1-5
D gene: NA
V gene: TRBV7-8
CDR3 length: 17
CDR3 DNA: TGTGCCAGCAGCTTCCGATCGGGTGGGGGGGGAAATCAGCCCCAGCATTTT
CDR3 protein: CASSFRSGGGGNQPQHF

clone size: NA
J gene: TRBJ2-1
D gene: NA
V gene: TRBV3-1/TRBV3-2
CDR3 length: 12
CDR3 DNA: TGTGCCAGCAGCCACGAGCGCAATGAGCAGTTCTTC
CDR3 protein: CASSHERNEQFF

clone size: NA
J gene: TRBJ2-1
D gene: TRBD2
V gene: TRBV11-2
CDR3 length: 14
CDR3 DNA: TGTGCCAGCAGCTTTGCACTAGCGGGAGGTGAGCAGTTCTTC
CDR3 protein: CASSFALAGGEQFF

clone size: NA
J gene: TRBJ2-2
D gene: NA
V gene: TRBV29-1
CDR3 length: 13
CDR3 DNA: TGCAGCGTTGATAGGGGCTACACCGGGGAGCTGTTTTTT
CDR3 protein: CSVDRGYTGELFF

clone size: once
J gene: TRBJ2-1
D gene: NA
V gene: TRBV20-1
CDR3 length: 15
CDR3 DNA: TGCAGTGCTAGTTTCGGCGCGCGGGGATACAATGAGCAGTTCTTC
CDR3 protein: CSASFGARGYNEQFF

clone size: NA
J gene: TRBJ2-7
D gene: TRBD1
V gene: TRBV27
CDR3 length: 15
CDR3 DNA: TGTGCCAGCAGTTCTCAGGGGGCAGGCGAGTACGAGCAGTACTTC
CDR3 protein: CASSSQGAGEYEQYF

clone size: NA
J gene: TRBJ1-1
D gene: NA
V gene: TRBV29-1
CDR3 length: 12
CDR3 DNA: TGCAGCGCCTCGACAGGGAACACTGAAGCTTTCTTT
CDR3 protein: CSASTGNTEAFF

clone size: NA
J gene: TRBJ2-3
D gene: TRBD2
V gene: TRBV2
CDR3 length: 17
CDR3 DNA: TGTGCCAGCAGTGATCTGGCTAGCGGGAGCGGCACAGATACGCAGTATTTT
CDR3 protein: CASSDLASGSGTDTQYF

clone size: NA
J gene: TRBJ2-1
D gene: TRBD2
V gene: TRBV7-3
CDR3 length: 16
CDR3 DNA: TGTGCCAGCAGCTTAAGCCCTCGCGGGGCGGGGGGTGAGCAGTTCTTC
CDR3 protein: CASSLSPRGAGGEQFF

clone size: NA
J gene: TRBJ2-7
D gene: NA
V gene: TRBV11-1
CDR3 length: 14
CDR3 DNA: TGTGCCAGCAGCCCCCGGGACACTTCCTACGAGCAGTACTTC
CDR3 protein: CASSPRDTSYEQYF

clone size: NA
J gene: TRBJ1-2
D gene: NA
V gene: TRBV5-4
CDR3 length: 14
CDR3 DNA: TGTGCCAGCTCAGATCCAGGTAGTGTCTATGGCTACACCTTC
CDR3 protein: CASSDPGSVYGYTF

clone size: NA
J gene: TRBJ1-1
D gene: TRBD1
V gene: TRBV9
CDR3 length: 18
CDR3 DNA: TGTGCCAGCAGCATGGATCCGGGACAGGGGAATTTTAACACTGAAGCTTTCTTT
CDR3 protein: CASSMDPGQGNFNTEAFF

clone size: few
J gene: TRBJ2-5
D gene: NA
V gene: TRBV7-3
CDR3 length: 13
CDR3 DNA: TGTGCCAGCAGCACACTACCGGGTGAGACCCAGTACTTC
CDR3 protein: CASSTLPGETQYF

clone size: NA
J gene: TRBJ1-4
D gene: TRBD1
V gene: TRBV28
CDR3 length: 13
CDR3 DNA: TGTGCCAGCAGTGGACAGGGGAATGAAAAACTGTTTTTT
CDR3 protein: CASSGQGNEKLFF

clone size: NA
J gene: TRBJ1-4
D gene: NA
V gene: TRBV24-1
CDR3 length: 15
CDR3 DNA: TGTGCCACCAGTGACCCGGGGGATTATAATGAAAAACTGTTTTTT
CDR3 protein: CATSDPGDYNEKLFF

clone size: NA
J gene: TRBJ1-5
D gene: TRBD1
V gene: TRBV5-1
CDR3 length: 15
CDR3 DNA: TGCGCCAGCAGCCCGCTACAGGGGGGGGATCAGCCCCAGCATTTT
CDR3 protein: CASSPLQGGDQPQHF

clone size: NA
J gene: TRBJ2-1
D gene: TRBD2
V gene: TRBV9
CDR3 length: 15
CDR3 DNA: TGTGCCAGCAGCCCTCCTAGCGGGGGGGACAATGAGCAGTTCTTC
CDR3 protein: CASSPPSGGDNEQFF

clone size: NA
J gene: TRBJ1-5
D gene: TRBD1
V gene: TRBV5-8
CDR3 length: 15
CDR3 DNA: TGTGCCAGCAGCCCGGGGGACAGGGGGAACCAGCCCCAGCATTTT
CDR3 protein: CASSPGDRGNQPQHF

clone size: NA
J gene: TRBJ2-3
D gene: NA
V gene: TRBV3-1/TRBV3-2
CDR3 length: 13
CDR3 DNA: TGTGCCAGCAGCCACCTCCGGGGTGATACGCAGTATTTT
CDR3 protein: CASSHLRGDTQYF

clone size: NA
J gene: TRBJ2-1
D gene: TRBD2
V gene: TRBV7-8
CDR3 length: 18
CDR3 DNA: TGTGCCAGCAGCTTGAATTCCGGGACTAGCGGGAGAGGTAATGAGCAGTTCTTC
CDR3 protein: CASSLNSGTSGRGNEQFF

clone size: NA
J gene: TRBJ2-5
D gene: TRBD2
V gene: TRBV6-1
CDR3 length: 14
CDR3 DNA: TGTGCCAGCAGTGAAGGGTCTAGCGGGGGCCGCATGTACTTC
CDR3 protein: CASSEGSSGGRMYF

clone size: NA
J gene: TRBJ1-1
D gene: TRBD1
V gene: TRBV7-3
CDR3 length: 13
CDR3 DNA: TGTGCCAGCAGCTTTGGACAGGGTACTGAAGCTTTCTTT
CDR3 protein: CASSFGQGTEAFF

clone size: NA
J gene: TRBJ1-1
D gene: NA
V gene: TRBV5-1
CDR3 length: 14
CDR3 DNA: TGCGCCAGCAGCCCACGACAGAGGAACACTGAAGCTTTCTTT
CDR3 protein: CASSPRQRNTEAFF

clone size: NA
J gene: TRBJ2-3
D gene: TRBD1
V gene: TRBV9
CDR3 length: 16
CDR3 DNA: TGTGCCAGCAGCGGCAACAGGGGGCTAGCGGCAGATACGCAGTATTTT
CDR3 protein: CASSGNRGLAADTQYF

clone size: NA
J gene: TRBJ2-7
D gene: NA
V gene: TRBV2
CDR3 length: 12
CDR3 DNA: TGTGCCAGCAGTTCGGCGGCGGGCGAGCAGTACTTC
CDR3 protein: CASSSAAGEQYF

clone size: NA
J gene: TRBJ2-3
D gene: NA
V gene: TRBV28
CDR3 length: 15
CDR3 DNA: TGTGCCAGCAGTTTTCGGGGTTACACGGCAGATACGCAGTATTTT
CDR3 protein: CASSFRGYTADTQYF

clone size: NA
J gene: TRBJ2-5
D gene: TRBD2
V gene: TRBV28
CDR3 length: 16
CDR3 DNA: TGTGCCAGCAGTTTCCCTAGCGGGTTGTACCAAGAGACCCAGTACTTC
CDR3 protein: CASSFPSGLYQETQYF

clone size: NA
J gene: TRBJ2-2
D gene: TRBD2
V gene: TRBV6-5
CDR3 length: 14
CDR3 DNA: TGTGCCAGCAGTTACGCGGGAGGCGCCGGGGAGCTGTTTTTT
CDR3 protein: CASSYAGGAGELFF

clone size: NA
J gene: TRBJ2-1
D gene: NA
V gene: TRBV11-2
CDR3 length: 14
CDR3 DNA: TGTGCCAGCAGCTTACAGGCCGGCTACAATGAGCAGTTCTTC
CDR3 protein: CASSLQAGYNEQFF

clone size: NA
J gene: TRBJ2-1
D gene: NA
V gene: TRBV6-5
CDR3 length: 16
CDR3 DNA: TGTGCCAGCAGTTCCCTAGGCGGACACCGTGGAAATGAGCAGTTCTTC
CDR3 protein: CASSSLGGHRGNEQFF

clone size: once
J gene: TRBJ2-3
D gene: NA
V gene: TRBV4-1
CDR3 length: 16
CDR3 DNA: TGCGCCAGCAGCCAAGATCGTGGGAGCAGCACAGATACGCAGTATTTT
CDR3 protein: CASSQDRGSSTDTQYF

clone size: few
J gene: TRBJ2-2
D gene: TRBD1
V gene: TRBV4-2
CDR3 length: 17
CDR3 DNA: TGTGCCAGCAGCCGCGACAGGGTCGGGGCGAACACCGGGGAGCTGTTTTTT
CDR3 protein: CASSRDRVGANTGELFF

clone size: NA
J gene: TRBJ2-5
D gene: NA
V gene: TRBV5-1
CDR3 length: 15
CDR3 DNA: TGCGCCAGCAGCTTGCGGGCCAGCCAGGGGGAGACCCAGTACTTC
CDR3 protein: CASSLRASQGETQYF

clone size: NA
J gene: TRBJ1-5
D gene: NA
V gene: TRBV7-2
CDR3 length: 15
CDR3 DNA: TGTGCCAGCAGCTTAGGACTTTATAGCAATCAGCCCCAGCATTTT
CDR3 protein: CASSLGLYSNQPQHF

clone size: NA
J gene: TRBJ2-7
D gene: NA
V gene: TRBV2
CDR3 length: 16
CDR3 DNA: TGTGCCAGCAGTCGGAACCCAACGGGATCGACCTACGAGCAGTACTTC
CDR3 protein: CASSRNPTGSTYEQYF

clone size: NA
J gene: TRBJ1-6
D gene: NA
V gene: TRBV5-4
CDR3 length: 16
CDR3 DNA: TGTGCCAGCAATGTGGGGGGGGCTGGAATGAATTCACCCCTCCACTTT
CDR3 protein: CASNVGGAGMNSPLHF

clone size: NA
J gene: TRBJ2-5
D gene: TRBD2
V gene: TRBV10-3
CDR3 length: 16
CDR3 DNA: TGTGCCATCAGTGAGGGACTAGCGGGAGGTTTGGAGACCCAGTACTTC
CDR3 protein: CAISEGLAGGLETQYF

clone size: NA
J gene: TRBJ2-7
D gene: TRBD2
V gene: TRBV5-1
CDR3 length: 14
CDR3 DNA: TGCGCCAGCAGCCCGGGACTAGCGGGAAACGAGCAGTACTTC
CDR3 protein: CASSPGLAGNEQYF

clone size: NA
J gene: TRBJ2-2
D gene: TRBD1
V gene: TRBV29-1
CDR3 length: 14
CDR3 DNA: TGCAGCGGACGACAGGGGGCGAACACCGGGGAGCTGTTTTTT
CDR3 protein: CSGRQGANTGELFF

clone size: NA
J gene: TRBJ1-1
D gene: NA
V gene: TRBV7-9
CDR3 length: 14
CDR3 DNA: TGTGCCAGCAGCCCTTGGACAGTGAACACTGAAGCTTTCTTT
CDR3 protein: CASSPWTVNTEAFF

clone size: NA
J gene: TRBJ2-1
D gene: TRBD2
V gene: TRBV11-2
CDR3 length: 15
CDR3 DNA: TGTGCCAGCAGCTTCACTAGCGGGAGCATACCTGAGCAGTTCTTC
CDR3 protein: CASSFTSGSIPEQFF

clone size: NA
J gene: TRBJ2-2
D gene: TRBD2
V gene: TRBV5-8
CDR3 length: 15
CDR3 DNA: TGTGCCAGCAGCTCAGGACTAGCGGGAACCGGGGAGCTGTTTTTT
CDR3 protein: CASSSGLAGTGELFF

clone size: NA
J gene: TRBJ2-3
D gene: NA
V gene: TRBV15
CDR3 length: 13
CDR3 DNA: TGTGCCACCAGCAGCCTACTAGCACCTACGCAGTATTTT
CDR3 protein: CATSSLLAPTQYF